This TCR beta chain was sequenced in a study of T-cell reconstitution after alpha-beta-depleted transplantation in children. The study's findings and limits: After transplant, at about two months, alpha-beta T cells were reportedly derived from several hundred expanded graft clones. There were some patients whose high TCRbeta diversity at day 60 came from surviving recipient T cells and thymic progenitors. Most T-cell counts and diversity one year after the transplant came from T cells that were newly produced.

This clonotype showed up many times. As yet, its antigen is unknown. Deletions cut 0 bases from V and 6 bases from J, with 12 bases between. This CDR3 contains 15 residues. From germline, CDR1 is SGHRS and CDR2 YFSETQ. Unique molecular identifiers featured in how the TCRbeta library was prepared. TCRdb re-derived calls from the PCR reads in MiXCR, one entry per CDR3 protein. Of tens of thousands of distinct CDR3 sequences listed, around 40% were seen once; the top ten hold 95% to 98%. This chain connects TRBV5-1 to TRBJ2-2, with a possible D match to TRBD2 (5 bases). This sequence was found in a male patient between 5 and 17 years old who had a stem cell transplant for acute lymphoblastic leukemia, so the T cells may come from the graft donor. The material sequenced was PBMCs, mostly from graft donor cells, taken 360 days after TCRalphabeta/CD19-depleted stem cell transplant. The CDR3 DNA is TGCGCCAGCAGCTTGGCGCAGACGGAGGCCGGGGAGCTGTTTTTT. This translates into CASSLAQTEAGELFF.